This T cell receptor beta chain was identified in a study of monozygotic twins with inflammatory bowel disease. Template switching added UMIs carrying a 6-nucleotide sample barcode. TCRdb reprocessed the 5' RACE reads and keeps a single row for each CDR3 protein, giving no DNA. This table holds approximately 400,000 distinct CDR3 sequences. This CDR3 region has 18 residues. CDR1 SGHTA and CDR2 FQGTGA come from the germline V gene. The chain carries TRBV7-3 and TRBJ2-3; the D gene TCRdb calls, TRBD2, cannot be checked with no DNA. The specimen sequenced was blood. This sequence originates from a human donor with ulcerative colitis or Crohn's disease, or a healthy co-twin of an affected twin (not recorded which). The CDR3 is CASSLSASGGLPTDTQYF.